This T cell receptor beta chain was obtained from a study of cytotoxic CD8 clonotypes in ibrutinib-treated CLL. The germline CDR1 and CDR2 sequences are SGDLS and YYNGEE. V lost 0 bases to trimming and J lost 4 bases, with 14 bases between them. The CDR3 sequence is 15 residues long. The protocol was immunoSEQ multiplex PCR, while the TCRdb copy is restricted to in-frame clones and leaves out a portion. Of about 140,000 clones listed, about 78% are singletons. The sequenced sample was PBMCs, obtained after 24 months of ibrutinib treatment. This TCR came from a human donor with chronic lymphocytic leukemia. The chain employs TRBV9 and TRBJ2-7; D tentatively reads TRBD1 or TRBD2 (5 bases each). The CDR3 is CASSVGGATGYEQYF. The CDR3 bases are TGTGCCAGCAGCGTAGGAGGGGCAACGGGGTACGAGCAGTACTTC.